This entry describes one TCR beta chain. Authors' analysis steps: By means of reference gene primer amplification, nucleated cell counts were estimated. Measured with immunoSEQ multiplex PCR; TCRdb has only the in-frame clones, and not every one. V and J calls and clone size come straight from that table; D and trimming were deduced from the DNA. The sample holds 55,000 to 75,000 clones, around 80% seen once. V dropped 1 base and J dropped 7 bases, with 13 bases sitting between them. The CDR3 has 14 amino acids. Germline-derived CDR1 and CDR2 are LNHDA and SQIVND (reference sequence). The sample originates from a study of blood T cell repertoires in COVID-19.

The sequencing input was peripheral blood. The receptor was isolated from a man aged 80 or over with acute or convalescent COVID-19. The J gene is TRBJ2-5, the V gene TRBV19; tentative D call: TRBD2 (6 bases). The CDR3 DNA follows: TGTGCCAGTAGTATAGGGGTTCTCGGGGGGACCCAGTACTTC. Translating it yields CASSIGVLGGTQYF. Filled out from reference TRBV19 and TRBJ2-5, the complete variable domain reads DGGITQSPKYLFRKEGQNVTLSCEQNLNHDAMYWYRQDPGQGLRLIYYSQIVNDFQKGDIAEGYSVSREKKESFPLTVTSAQKNPTAFYLCASSIGVLGGTQYFGPGTRLLVL.